The entry below describes one T cell receptor beta chain. These data are taken from a study of a mutant IDH1 vaccine in newly diagnosed glioma. Looking at the study overall: Males made up 62.5% and females approximately 38% of treated patients, whose mean age was 40.4 years.

Time point indicated: baseline, week 1 (first vaccination visit). Indicated treatment: pre-vaccination baseline after standard-of-care therapy. Some clones are missing from TCRdb's copy, which holds only in-frame ones; the method was immunoSEQ multiplex PCR. Here the sample spans about 59,000 clones, more than 85% being singletons. Trimming removed 3 bases at V and 0 bases at J, with 19 bases between. The CDR3 spans 19 residues. Germline V gene sequence: CDR1 SGDLS, CDR2 YYNGEE. The rearrangement uses TRBV9 and TRBJ1-6; TRBD1 is a possible D gene (6 bases). This material consisted of PBMCs, taken from a glioma patient treated with radiotherapy, temozolomide or both. The TCR was taken from a man over 45 with glioma. DNA for the CDR3: TGTGCCAGCAGCGCCGAGGGGATCACAGGGAGCTCCTATAATTCACCCCTCCACTTT. Residues: CASSAEGITGSSYNSPLHF.